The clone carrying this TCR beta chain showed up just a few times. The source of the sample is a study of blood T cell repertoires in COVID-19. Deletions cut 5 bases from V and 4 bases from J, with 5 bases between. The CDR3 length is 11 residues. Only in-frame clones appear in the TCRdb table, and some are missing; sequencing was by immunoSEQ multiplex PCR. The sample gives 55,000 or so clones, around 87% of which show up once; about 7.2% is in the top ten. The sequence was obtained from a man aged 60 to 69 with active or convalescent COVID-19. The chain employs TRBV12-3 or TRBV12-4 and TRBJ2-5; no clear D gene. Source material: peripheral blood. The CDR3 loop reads CASSLRETQYF. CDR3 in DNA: TGTGCCAGCAGTCTCCGAGAGACCCAGTACTTC.